This paragraph reports one TCR beta chain. Sequencing of TCR beta covered CD8+ and CD4+ T cells obtained from blood. The study used healthy donors as controls matched for age and sex. It was negative isolation that provided the CD8+ and CD4+ T cells, whereas TEMRA cells were enriched by FACS. This specimen comes from a study of CD8 T cells in Susac syndrome. Germline values: CDR1 DFQATT, CDR2 SNEGSKA (reference sequence). The CDR3 length is 13 residues. V dropped 3 bases and J dropped 8; count of bases not matched to a gene: 5. With random hexamers, 0.5 to 1 ug RNA was reverse transcribed. Coverage of TCR beta CDR3 amplification by immunoSEQ multiplex PCR extended to 54 Vbeta and 13 Jbeta. TCRdb re-analysed the immunoSEQ multiplex PCR reads in MiXCR, keeping a single row per CDR3 protein. The sample lists some 170,000 distinct CDR3 sequences, about 95% occurring once.

The clonotype originates from a human donor in good health. The sample was CD4+ T cells from PBMCs. V is TRBV20-1 and J is TRBJ2-1; TRBD2 agrees at 9 bases. CDR3 DNA: TGCAGTGCTAGGGGCAGACTAGCGGATGAGCAGTTCTTC. Translated, it gives CSARGRLADEQFF.